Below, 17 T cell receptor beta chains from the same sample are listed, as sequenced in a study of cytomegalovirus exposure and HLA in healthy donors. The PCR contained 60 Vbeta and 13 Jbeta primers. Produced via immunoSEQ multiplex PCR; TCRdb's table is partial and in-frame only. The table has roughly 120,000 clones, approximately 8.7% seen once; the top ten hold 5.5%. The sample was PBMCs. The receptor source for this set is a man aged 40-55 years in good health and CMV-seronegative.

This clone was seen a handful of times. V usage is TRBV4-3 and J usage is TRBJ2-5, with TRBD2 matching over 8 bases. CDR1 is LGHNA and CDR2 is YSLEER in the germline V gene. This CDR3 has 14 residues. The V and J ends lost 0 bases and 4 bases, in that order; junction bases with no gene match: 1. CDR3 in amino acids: CASSQDRGGETQYF. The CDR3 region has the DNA TGCGCCAGCAGCCAAGATCGGGGGGGAGAGACCCAGTACTTC.

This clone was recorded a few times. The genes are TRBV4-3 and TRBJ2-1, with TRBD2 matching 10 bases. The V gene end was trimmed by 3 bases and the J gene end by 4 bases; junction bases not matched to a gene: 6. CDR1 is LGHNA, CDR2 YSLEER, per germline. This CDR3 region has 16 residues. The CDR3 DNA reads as TGCGCCAGCAGCCAGTCTAGCGGGGGCCTATACAATGAGCAGTTCTTC. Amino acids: CASSQSSGGLYNEQFF.

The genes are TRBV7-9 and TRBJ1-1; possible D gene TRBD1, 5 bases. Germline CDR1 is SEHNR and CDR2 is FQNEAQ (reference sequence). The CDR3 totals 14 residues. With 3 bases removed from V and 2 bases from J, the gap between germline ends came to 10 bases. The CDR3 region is CASSFDRGNTEAFF. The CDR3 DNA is TGTGCCAGCAGCTTCGACAGAGGAAACACTGAAGCTTTCTTT.

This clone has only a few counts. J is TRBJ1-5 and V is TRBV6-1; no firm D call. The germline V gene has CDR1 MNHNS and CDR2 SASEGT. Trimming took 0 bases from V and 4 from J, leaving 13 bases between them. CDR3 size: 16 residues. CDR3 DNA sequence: TGTGCCAGCAGTGAAGCTCGGAGGATAGATAATCAGCCCCAGCATTTT. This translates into CASSEARRIDNQPQHF.

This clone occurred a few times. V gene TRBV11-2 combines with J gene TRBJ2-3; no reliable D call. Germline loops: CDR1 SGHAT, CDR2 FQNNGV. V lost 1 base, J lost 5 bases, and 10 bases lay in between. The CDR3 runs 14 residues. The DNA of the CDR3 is TGTGCCAGCAGCTTAGGCCAGGAAGGAGATACGCAGTATTTT. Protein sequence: CASSLGQEGDTQYF.

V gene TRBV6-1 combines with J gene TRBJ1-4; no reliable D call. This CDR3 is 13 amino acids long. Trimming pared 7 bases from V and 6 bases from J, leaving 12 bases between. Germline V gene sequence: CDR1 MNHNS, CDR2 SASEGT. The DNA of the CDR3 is TGTGCCAGCACCTGGGCGTTAGATGAAAAACTGTTTTTT. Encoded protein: CASTWALDEKLFF.

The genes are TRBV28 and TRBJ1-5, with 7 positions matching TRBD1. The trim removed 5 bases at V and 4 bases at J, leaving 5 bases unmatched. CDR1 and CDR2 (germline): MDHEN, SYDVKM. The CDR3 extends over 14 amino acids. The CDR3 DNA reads TGTGCCAGCAGTCCGACAGGGCCTAATCAGCCCCAGCATTTT. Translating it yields CASSPTGPNQPQHF.

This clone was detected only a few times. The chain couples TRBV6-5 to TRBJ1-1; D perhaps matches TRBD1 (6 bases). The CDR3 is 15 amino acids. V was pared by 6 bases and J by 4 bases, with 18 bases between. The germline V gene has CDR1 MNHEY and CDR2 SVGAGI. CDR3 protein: CASRPPTGGATEAFF. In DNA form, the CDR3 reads TGTGCCAGCAGGCCGCCGACTGGGGGGGCCACTGAAGCTTTCTTT.

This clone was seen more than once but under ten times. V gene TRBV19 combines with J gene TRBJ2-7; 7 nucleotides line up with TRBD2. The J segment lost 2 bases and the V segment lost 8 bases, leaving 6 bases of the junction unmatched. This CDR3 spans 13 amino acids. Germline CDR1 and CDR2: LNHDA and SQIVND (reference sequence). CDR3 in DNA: TGTGCCAGTGGACCGGGACTAACCTACGAGCAGTACTTC. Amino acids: CASGPGLTYEQYF.

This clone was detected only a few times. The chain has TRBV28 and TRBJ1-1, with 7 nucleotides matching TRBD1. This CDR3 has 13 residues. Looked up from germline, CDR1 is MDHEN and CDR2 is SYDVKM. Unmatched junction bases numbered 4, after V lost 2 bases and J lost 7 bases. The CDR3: CASSLRTGFEAFF. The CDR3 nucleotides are TGTGCCAGCAGTTTACGGACAGGTTTTGAAGCTTTCTTT.

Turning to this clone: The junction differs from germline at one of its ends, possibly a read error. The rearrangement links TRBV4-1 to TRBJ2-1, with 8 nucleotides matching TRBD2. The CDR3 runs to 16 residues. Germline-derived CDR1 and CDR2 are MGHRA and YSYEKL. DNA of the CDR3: TGCGCCAGCAGCAAAGATCTGGCGGGGGGATACAATGAGCAGTTCTTC. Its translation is CASSKDLAGGYNEQFF.

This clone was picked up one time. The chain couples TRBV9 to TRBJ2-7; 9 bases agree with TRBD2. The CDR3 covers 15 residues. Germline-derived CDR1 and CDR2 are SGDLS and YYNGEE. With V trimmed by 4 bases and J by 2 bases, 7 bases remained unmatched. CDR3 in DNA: TGTGCCAGCAGCCCCCGGAAGCGGGGGGCCTACGAGCAGTACTTC. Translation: CASSPRKRGAYEQYF.

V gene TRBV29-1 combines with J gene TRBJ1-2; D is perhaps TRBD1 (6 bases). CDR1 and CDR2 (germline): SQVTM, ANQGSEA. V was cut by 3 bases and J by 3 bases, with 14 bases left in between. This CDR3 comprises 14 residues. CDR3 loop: CSVDPRGGDYGYTF. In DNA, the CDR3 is TGCAGCGTTGACCCCAGGGGAGGGGACTATGGCTACACCTTC.

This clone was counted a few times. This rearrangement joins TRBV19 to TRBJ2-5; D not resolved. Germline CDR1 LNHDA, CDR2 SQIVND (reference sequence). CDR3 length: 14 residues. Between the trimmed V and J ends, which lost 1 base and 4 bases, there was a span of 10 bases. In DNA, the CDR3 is TGTGCCAGTAGTATAGGTCTGGAGCGAGAGACCCAGTACTTC. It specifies CASSIGLERETQYF.

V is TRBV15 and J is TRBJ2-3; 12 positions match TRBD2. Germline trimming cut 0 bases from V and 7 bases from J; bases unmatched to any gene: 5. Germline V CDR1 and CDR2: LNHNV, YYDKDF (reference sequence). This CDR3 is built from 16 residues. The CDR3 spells CATSRDLAGGRHTQYF. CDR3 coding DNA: TGTGCCACCAGCAGAGATCTAGCGGGGGGGCGGCATACGCAGTATTTT.

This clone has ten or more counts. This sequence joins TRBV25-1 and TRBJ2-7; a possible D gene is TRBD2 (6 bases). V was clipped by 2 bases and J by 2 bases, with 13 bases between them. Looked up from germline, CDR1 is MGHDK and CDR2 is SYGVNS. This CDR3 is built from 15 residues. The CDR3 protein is CASSEPGLGAYEQYF. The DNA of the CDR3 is TGTGCCAGCAGTGAACCGGGACTGGGGGCCTACGAGCAGTACTTC.

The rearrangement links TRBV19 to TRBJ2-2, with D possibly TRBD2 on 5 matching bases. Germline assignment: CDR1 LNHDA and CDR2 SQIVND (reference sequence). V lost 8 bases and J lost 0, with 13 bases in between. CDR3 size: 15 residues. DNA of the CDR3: TGTGCCAGTCGAGGGTGGGGAGCGAACACCGGGGAGCTGTTTTTT. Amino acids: CASRGWGANTGELFF.